This TCR beta chain was recorded in a study of fetal regulatory T cell absence and autoimmunity (dated by TCRdb to the late 2010s). Regarding the complete study: Exocrine pancreas autoimmunity was seen in the IPEX patients without clinical diabetes. General findings and caveats noted by the study authors: The oligoclonal enrichment was interpreted as support for antigen-driven autoimmunity in the pancreas before birth in IPEX syndrome. Cord blood and pancreas had broadly similar TRB gene family usage, resembling published neonatal and adult repertoires. Compared with cord blood, the pancreas TCR compartment showed significant oligoclonal enrichment, and some top clones were enriched more than 95-fold.

TCRbeta CDR3 regions were amplified and barcoded by two-step multiplex PCR on the immunoSEQ human TCRbeta survey platform. Illumina instruments were used to sequence the libraries, and IgH from the same samples was sequenced in parallel. In the original analysis: Raw reads were filtered against IMGT V, D, J definitions and were binned using a nearest-neighbor algorithm so that PCR and sequencing errors were removed. Clones were defined as identical nucleotide sequences, and differential abundance between tissues was assessed by per-clone Fisher exact tests with a pFDR threshold of p<0.01. A minimum inclusion filter of 10 in either sample excluded clones with frequencies too low for statistical inference. The immunoSEQ Analyzer was used for pairwise clonal comparisons, and IMGT tools were used to assess gene family usage. Not all clones reach the TCRdb copy of this immuneACCESS table, which keeps in-frame sequences only. Checked studies attribute under half of the gap to unresolved V genes and leave the rest unexplained. That table supplies the V and J calls and clone size; D and trimming were determined from the DNA. Here the sample has 95,000 to 100,000 clones; roughly 78% occur a single time. The ten largest clones capture roughly 2% of the sample.

Genomic DNA obtained from frozen pancreas tissue was processed for repertoire sequencing. The DNeasy Blood and Tissue Kit was used to extract roughly 1.9-3.2 ug of genomic DNA from either umbilical cord blood or frozen pancreas. In the case of this clone: Its specific antigen is unknown. Base-call qualities are not available, and no considerably larger clone is one nucleotide away.

The germline V gene encodes CDR1 SGHTA and CDR2 FQGNSA. Inclusive of the bounding cysteine and phenylalanine, the CDR3 is 16 residues long. Only the CDR3 DNA is retained, 48 bases long and in frame from the first base. V gives up 5 bases and J gives up 0 bases, and the segment between their germline ends measures 14 bases. The chain employs TRBV7-2 and TRBJ2-1; the D gene is unclear. The clonotype comes from a male donor with IPEX syndrome. The source material was pancreas tissue. The bases are TGTGCCAGCAGCCTAGGGTTGGGCTACTCCTACAATGAGCAGTTCTTC. Translation gives CASSLGLGYSYNEQFF. Extended through the reference TRBV7-2 and TRBJ2-1 proteins, this CDR3 yields the full variable domain: GAGVSQSPSNKVTEKGKDVELRCDPISGHTALYWYRQSLGQGLEFLIYFQGNSAPDKSGLPSDRFSAERTGGSVSTLTIQRTQQEDSAVYLCASSLGLGYSYNEQFFGPGTRLTVL.